Below are 25 T cell receptor beta chains sequenced from a single sample in a study of cytomegalovirus exposure and HLA in healthy donors. The PCR was carried out with 60 Vbeta primers and 13 Jbeta primers. Some clones are missing from TCRdb's copy, which holds only in-frame ones; the method was immunoSEQ multiplex PCR. The sample consists of 95,000 to 150,000 clones, 65% to 85% of them appearing once. Sample: PBMCs. These receptors all come from a man aged 18 to 35 in good health and CMV-seropositive.

The chain is built from TRBV9 and TRBJ2-2; weak D call: TRBD2 (5 bases). Germline CDR1 SGDLS, CDR2 YYNGEE. The V end was cut by 3 bases, the J end by 3 bases, with 12 bases between. The CDR3 consists of 15 residues. The CDR3 DNA reads as TGTGCCAGCAGCGGGACTTCTAGATACACCGGGGAGCTGTTTTTT. It translates to CASSGTSRYTGELFF.

The chain employs TRBV5-8 and TRBJ2-5, with 8 bases aligning to TRBD1. J gave up 2 bases and V 4 bases, and 16 bases lay outside the gene matches. The CDR3 is made up of 18 amino acids. Germline V gene data show CDR1 as SGHTS and CDR2 as YDEGEE. The CDR3 region has the DNA TGTGCCAGCAGCCTCCTCTGGACAGGGACGGATAGACAAGAGACCCAGTACTTC. Its protein is CASSLLWTGTDRQETQYF.

The chain couples TRBV7-2 to TRBJ1-4; D remains unclear. Trimming pared 3 bases from V and 8 bases from J, leaving 16 bases between. This CDR3 comprises 15 residues. Germline assignment: CDR1 SGHTA and CDR2 FQGNSA. The CDR3 coding sequence is TGTGCCAGCAGCTTGGGAGGTGCGGGCCAGGAAAAACTGTTTTTT. This gives the protein CASSLGGAGQEKLFF.

This clone was seen only a few times. The V call is TRBV29-1, the J call TRBJ1-1; maybe TRBD1 (5 bases). Deletions cut 4 bases from V and 7 bases from J, with 10 bases between. This CDR3 region has 11 residues. CDR1 is SQVTM, CDR2 ANQGSEA, per germline. Here the CDR3 reads CSVGQSLEAFF. CDR3 nucleotide sequence: TGCAGCGTTGGACAGTCCCTTGAAGCTTTCTTT.

The V and J genes are TRBV30 and TRBJ2-7, with D maybe TRBD1 (5 bases). The V end was cut by 0 bases, the J end by 3 bases, with 15 bases between. This CDR3 comprises 15 residues. The germline V gene encodes CDR1 GTSNPN and CDR2 SVGIG (reference sequence). CDR3 sequence reads: CAWSVRQGNLYEQYF. The CDR3 coding sequence is TGTGCCTGGAGTGTGCGGCAGGGAAACCTCTACGAGCAGTACTTC.

The V gene is TRBV4-1, the J gene TRBJ2-5; 7 nucleotides line up with TRBD1. Germline CDR1 MGHRA, CDR2 YSYEKL. Trimming cost V 4 bases and J 4 bases; bases outside gene matches: 12. The CDR3 covers 16 residues. The chain's CDR3 is CASSRTGATSPETQYF. As DNA, the CDR3 is TGCGCCAGCAGCCGAACAGGGGCCACCTCCCCAGAGACCCAGTACTTC.

The gene calls are TRBV6-5 and TRBJ1-1; 7 nucleotides align to TRBD1. This CDR3 is built from 16 residues. Germline V gene sequence: CDR1 MNHEY, CDR2 SVGAGI. V lost 4 bases to trimming and J lost 1 base; unmatched junction nucleotides: 9. The CDR3 nucleotides are TGTGCCAGCAGTTTAAACCCGGGACAGACGAACACTGAAGCTTTCTTT. It codes for CASSLNPGQTNTEAFF.

This chain connects TRBV5-1 to TRBJ2-1, with 7 bases that match TRBD1. Germline lookup yields CDR1 SGHRS and CDR2 YFSETQ. This CDR3 spans 17 amino acids. The V segment lost 0 bases and the J segment 1 base; nucleotides outside the gene matches: 7. Written as DNA, the CDR3 is TGCGCCAGCAGCTTGGGACAGGGATTAGGGTCCTACAATGAGCAGTTCTTC. Its translation: CASSLGQGLGSYNEQFF.

The chain joins TRBV6-6 to TRBJ1-2; 7 bases line up with TRBD1. The CDR3 spans 14 residues. The V and J ends lost 2 bases and 2 bases, in that order; junction bases with no gene match: 2. From germline, CDR1 is MNHNY and CDR2 SVGAGI (reference sequence). This CDR3 is CASSYPDRNYGYTF. For the CDR3, the DNA is TGTGCCAGCAGTTACCCGGACAGGAACTATGGCTACACCTTC.

This chain connects TRBV10-1 to TRBJ2-1; 9 positions agree with TRBD2. The J segment lost 10 bases and the V segment lost 9 bases, leaving 13 bases of the junction unmatched. Germline CDR1 reads WNHNN; CDR2 reads SYGVQD (reference sequence). The CDR3 runs 14 residues. In nucleotides, the CDR3 is TGCGCCAGACCGGGACTAGCCGGCGTTTGGGAGCAGTTCTTC. Translating gives CARPGLAGVWEQFF.

The CDR3 loop reads CASSQCEAPPGGLQETQYF. The CDR3 nucleotides read TGCGCCAGCAGTCAATGCGAGGCTCCCCCAGGGGGCCTCCAAGAGACCCAGTACTTC. This sequence joins TRBV23-1 and TRBJ2-5; 8 bases line up with TRBD1. TRBV23-1 is filed as an ORF, its function uncertain. J lost 1 base, V lost 1 base, and 14 bases had no gene match. The CDR3 spans 19 residues.

This clone is a singleton in its sample. The chain joins TRBV12-5 to TRBJ2-1; 7 positions match TRBD2. This CDR3 contains 16 residues. Germline V lookup: CDR1 LGHNT, CDR2 FRNRAP. Germline trimming cut 6 bases from V and 2 bases from J; bases unmatched to any gene: 10. CDR3 residues: CASGPPQRGAYNEQFF. The CDR3 coding sequence is TGTGCTAGTGGCCCCCCCCAGCGGGGAGCCTACAATGAGCAGTTCTTC.

The chain joins TRBV15 to TRBJ2-3, with 8 bases that match TRBD1. Germline V gene lookup returns CDR1 LNHNV and CDR2 YYDKDF (reference sequence). V gave up 5 bases and J gave up 4 bases; unmatched junction bases: 11. The CDR3 sequence is 16 residues long. The CDR3: CATSLGPGGIADTQYF. CDR3 coding DNA: TGTGCCACCAGCCTGGGGCCAGGGGGCATCGCAGATACGCAGTATTTT.

The V and J genes are TRBV7-9 and TRBJ1-1, with D unresolved. Germline CDR1 and CDR2: SEHNR and FQNEAQ (reference sequence). This CDR3 spans 12 amino acids. Trimming shortened V by 8 bases and J by 0 bases, and 7 bases separated the two germline ends. The CDR3 bases are TGTGCCAGCGGCAGGATGAACACTGAAGCTTTCTTT. Protein: CASGRMNTEAFF. The full variable domain, with the rest looked up from reference TRBV7-9 and TRBJ1-1, is DTGVSQNPRHKITKRGQNVTFRCDPISEHNRLYWYRQTLGQGPEFLTYFQNEAQLEKSRLLSDRFSAERPKGSFSTLEIQRTEQGDSAMYLCASGRMNTEAFFGQGTRLTVV.

The gene calls are TRBV11-2 and TRBJ2-7, with 7 bases fitting TRBD1. CDR3 size: 15 residues. After removal of 1 base from V and 3 bases from J, the junction contained 6 bases not matched to a gene. The germline V gene has CDR1 SGHAT and CDR2 FQNNGV. The CDR3 sequence is CASSLGGSGGYEQYF. CDR3 bases: TGTGCCAGCAGCTTAGGGGGGTCAGGGGGCTACGAGCAGTACTTC.

The chain links TRBV30 to TRBJ2-2, with 9 bases aligning to TRBD1. Germline lookup yields CDR1 GTSNPN and CDR2 SVGIG (reference sequence). The V gene end was trimmed by 4 bases and the J gene end by 1 base; junction bases not matched to a gene: 19. This CDR3 spans 20 amino acids. This CDR3 is CAWTHRTTGGFSLNTGELFF. CDR3 coding DNA: TGTGCCTGGACCCATAGAACGACAGGGGGGTTCTCCTTGAACACCGGGGAGCTGTTTTTT.

This clone appeared once. The chain links TRBV7-2 to TRBJ1-6; D unclear. The CDR3 spans 15 residues. Trimming shortened V by 6 bases and J by 6 bases, and 15 bases separated the two germline ends. Germline values: CDR1 SGHTA, CDR2 FQGNSA. As DNA, the CDR3 is TGTGCCAGCAGTTCAGTCCCGGGAACTAATTCACCCCTCCACTTT. This translates into CASSSVPGTNSPLHF.

This clone was seen a handful of times. The genes are TRBV27 and TRBJ2-2; tentative D call: TRBD1 (6 bases). V dropped 5 bases and J dropped 3 bases, with 16 bases sitting between them. The length of the CDR3 is 16 residues. Germline CDR1 MNHEY, CDR2 SMNVEV (reference sequence). The CDR3 reads CASSTRKGQYTGELFF. CDR3 DNA sequence: TGTGCCAGCAGTACCAGAAAAGGACAGTACACCGGGGAGCTGTTTTTT.

The V gene is TRBV5-1, the J gene TRBJ1-1; D remains ambiguous. The CDR3 has 17 amino acids. The germline V gene has CDR1 SGHRS and CDR2 YFSETQ. The germline V and J ends were trimmed by 0 bases and 7 bases, with 22 bases remaining between them. As DNA, the CDR3 is TGCGCCAGCAGCTTGGCTGCTGTTGGGTCCCGGAGAGATGAAGCTTTCTTT. Protein sequence: CASSLAAVGSRRDEAFF.

The chain carries TRBV6-6 and TRBJ1-5; no firm D call. There are 15 residues in the CDR3. V was clipped by 6 bases and J by 3 bases, with 15 bases between them. Per germline, CDR1 MNHNY and CDR2 SVGAGI (reference sequence). Here the CDR3 reads CASSPPQAYNQPQHF. CDR3 DNA: TGTGCCAGCAGCCCACCGCAGGCCTACAATCAGCCCCAGCATTTT.

This rearrangement joins TRBV18 to TRBJ1-2; the match to TRBD1 covers 8 bases. Germline CDR1 and CDR2: KGHSH and LQKENI. This CDR3 is 14 amino acids long. Unmatched junction bases numbered 8, after V lost 6 bases and J lost 5 bases. The CDR3 is CASSTGQVFYGYTF. CDR3 coding DNA: TGTGCCAGCTCTACGGGACAGGTTTTTTATGGCTACACCTTC.

J is TRBJ2-3 and V is TRBV25-1, with TRBD1 matching 8 bases. V lost 7 bases and J lost 2; bases outside the gene matches: 5. Germline V CDR1 and CDR2: MGHDK, SYGVNS. The CDR3 sequence is 14 residues long. The CDR3 region is CASTDRGNTDTQYF. As DNA, the CDR3 is TGTGCCAGCACCGACAGGGGAAACACAGATACGCAGTATTTT.

This clone was counted between two and nine times. This chain uses TRBV30 with TRBJ1-1; the D gene is possibly TRBD1 (5 bases). The V gene's germline CDR1 is GTSNPN and CDR2 SVGIG (reference sequence). This CDR3 contains 13 residues. V dropped 4 bases and J dropped 8 bases, with 17 bases sitting between them. The chain's CDR3 is CAWTPIGALEAFF. The DNA for the CDR3 is TGTGCCTGGACTCCCATAGGGGCCCTAGAAGCTTTCTTT.

The CDR3 DNA follows: TGTGCCAGCAGCTCCGGGACAGGGGCACACGAGCAGTACTTC. This codes for CASSSGTGAHEQYF. This sequence joins TRBV7-2 and TRBJ2-7; 10 bases map to TRBD1. CDR1 is SGHTA, CDR2 FQGNSA, per germline. Trimming removed 4 bases from V and 5 bases from J; junction bases left unmatched: 5. The CDR3 spans 14 residues.

This chain joins TRBV27 and TRBJ2-1; possible D gene TRBD2, 6 bases. The germline CDR1 and CDR2 sequences are MNHEY and SMNVEV (reference sequence). The CDR3 is made up of 14 amino acids. The V end lost 6 bases, the J end lost 4 bases, and 13 bases lay between the germline ends. This CDR3 is CASSFGGTYNEQFF. CDR3 sequence (DNA): TGTGCCAGCAGCTTCGGAGGGACTTACAATGAGCAGTTCTTC.